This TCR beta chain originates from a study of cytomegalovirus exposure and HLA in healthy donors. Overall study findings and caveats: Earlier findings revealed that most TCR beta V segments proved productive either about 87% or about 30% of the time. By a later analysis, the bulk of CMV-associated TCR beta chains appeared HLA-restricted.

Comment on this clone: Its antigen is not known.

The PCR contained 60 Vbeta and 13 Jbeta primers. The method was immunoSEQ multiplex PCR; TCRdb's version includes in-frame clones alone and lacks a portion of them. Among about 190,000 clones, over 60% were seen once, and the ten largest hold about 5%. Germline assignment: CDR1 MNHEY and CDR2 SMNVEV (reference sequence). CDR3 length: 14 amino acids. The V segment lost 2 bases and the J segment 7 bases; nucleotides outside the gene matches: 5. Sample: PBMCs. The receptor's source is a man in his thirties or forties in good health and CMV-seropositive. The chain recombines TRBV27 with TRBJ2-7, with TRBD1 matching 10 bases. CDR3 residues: CASSLGDRGLEQYF. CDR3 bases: TGTGCCAGCAGTTTAGGAGACAGGGGGCTGGAGCAGTACTTC.